This T cell receptor (beta chain) was identified during a study of T-cell memory formation after mild COVID-19. A few counts support this clonotype. TCRdb reprocessed the 5' RACE reads with MiXCR, giving one entry per CDR3 protein. In the table there are about 49,000 distinct CDR3 sequences, about 7.3% of which are singletons. The clonotype originates from a man between 18 and 29 years old who had mild COVID-19 (a few samples of this study predate the infection). Cell type and time point are not known. Material for sequencing was PBMCs or a T cell subset sorted from them (not recorded which).

Here the CDR3 reads CASAPQGRGLPRGYTF. DNA of the CDR3: TGTGCCAGCGCCCCCCAAGGCCGGGGCCTCCCGAGGGGCTACACCTTC. This sequence joins TRBV6-4 and TRBJ1-2, with a weak D call TRBD1 (5 bases). The CDR3 sequence is 16 residues long. The V gene's germline CDR1 is MRHNA and CDR2 SNTAGT. Trimming stripped 8 bases from V and 8 bases from J, with 27 bases between.